The 9 T cell receptor beta chains below all came from one sample that was sequenced in a study of response to subunit inactivated influenza vaccine. TCRdb reprocessed the RT-PCR reads with MiXCR, giving one entry per CDR3 protein. The sample records around 520,000 distinct CDR3 sequences, approximately 12% being singletons. Material: PBMCs from blood, obtained on the day of vaccination. All receptors derive from a man aged 45-65 years who received an inactivated influenza vaccine.

In this sample, this clonotype turned up many times. The genes are TRBV5-1 and TRBJ2-1, with 8 bases that match TRBD2. This CDR3 region has 15 residues. Germline assignment: CDR1 SGHRS and CDR2 YFSETQ. Trimming cost V 1 base and J 7 bases; bases outside gene matches: 7. CDR3 residues: CASSLISGRDNEQFF. CDR3 coding DNA: TGCGCCAGCAGCTTGATAAGCGGGAGAGATAATGAGCAGTTCTTC. Variable domain in full (rest from reference TRBV5-1 and TRBJ2-1): KAGVTQTPRYLIKTRGQQVTLSCSPISGHRSVSWYQQTPGQGLQFLFEYFSETQRNKGNFPGRFSGRQFSNSRSEMNVSTLELGDSALYLCASSLISGRDNEQFFGPGTRLTVL.

The DNA for the CDR3 is TGTGCCAGCAGGTTTACTAGCGCTTCCTACGAGCAGTACTTC. Translation: CASRFTSASYEQYF. J is TRBJ2-7 and V is TRBV7-2, with 7 bases identical to TRBD2. The J segment lost 1 base and the V segment lost 6 bases, leaving 6 bases of the junction unmatched. Germline loops: CDR1 SGHTA, CDR2 FQGNSA. This CDR3 is built from 14 residues.

This clonotype was seen only a few times. J is TRBJ2-7 and V is TRBV4-2; 11 bases are a match to TRBD2. The CDR3 totals 17 residues. Unmatched junction bases numbered 12, after V lost 5 bases and J lost 3 bases. CDR1 and CDR2 from the germline V gene are LGHNA and YNFKEQ. CDR3 sequence: CASSIGTSGRIVYEQYF. The CDR3 region has the DNA TGTGCCAGCAGCATAGGGACTAGCGGCCGCATCGTCTACGAGCAGTACTTC.

This clonotype was detected a few times. The CDR3 sequence is CATSDATGRPYNEQFF. CDR3 bases: TGTGCCACCAGTGATGCAACGGGACGGCCCTACAATGAGCAGTTCTTC. This chain uses TRBV24-1 with TRBJ2-1; either TRBD1 or TRBD2 may supply D (5 bases each). CDR3 size: 16 residues. V lost 3 bases and J lost 2, with 13 bases in between. From germline, CDR1 is KGHDR and CDR2 SFDVKD.

This clonotype was observed at least ten times. This sequence joins TRBV5-1 and TRBJ2-3; a possible D gene is TRBD2 (6 bases). The CDR3 is 14 amino acids. Germline V gene sequence: CDR1 SGHRS, CDR2 YFSETQ. Trimming removed 4 bases from V and 4 bases from J, with 13 bases in between. CDR3 sequence reads: CASSTQTSPDTQYF. As DNA, the CDR3 is TGCGCCAGCAGCACCCAGACTAGTCCAGATACGCAGTATTTT.

The chain combines TRBV6-2 or TRBV6-3 with TRBJ2-7; D may correspond to TRBD1 or TRBD2 (5 bases each). Germline V gene data show CDR1 as MNHEY and CDR2 as SVGEGT. CDR3 length: 17 amino acids. Trimming removed 0 bases at V and 6 bases at J, with 21 bases between. The CDR3 sequence: CASSYSTGWGNWVEQYF. The CDR3 nucleotides read TGTGCCAGCAGTTACTCGACGGGTTGGGGGAATTGGGTCGAGCAGTACTTC.

This clonotype was seen more than once but under ten times. The V call is TRBV30, the J call TRBJ2-1; D tentatively reads TRBD1 or TRBD2 (5 bases each). The CDR3 has 12 amino acids. CDR1 and CDR2 from the germline V gene are GTSNPN and SVGIG (reference sequence). V dropped 0 bases and J dropped 10 bases, with 10 bases sitting between them. This CDR3 is CAWSVQWDEQFF. For the CDR3, the DNA is TGTGCCTGGAGTGTACAGTGGGACGAGCAGTTCTTC.

This clonotype was counted between two and nine times. The rearrangement joins TRBV3-1 to TRBJ1-2; no clear D. Trimming took off 0 bases at V and 4 bases at J, with 12 bases between the two ends. The CDR3 contains 15 residues. Germline CDR1 is LGHDT and CDR2 is YNNKEL (reference sequence). The CDR3 reads CASSQDNGSPYGYTF. The CDR3 bases are TGTGCCAGCAGCCAAGATAATGGATCTCCCTATGGCTACACCTTC. Using reference TRBV3-1 and TRBJ1-2 for the parts outside the CDR3, the full variable domain is DTAVSQTPKYLVTQMGNDKSIKCEQNLGHDTMYWYKQDSKKFLKIMFSYNNKELIINETVPNRFSPKSPDKAHLNLHINSLELGDSAVYFCASSQDNGSPYGYTFGSGTRLTVV.

The chain joins TRBV6-5 to TRBJ1-6; 7 nucleotides line up with TRBD1. The J segment lost 6 bases and the V segment lost 0 bases, leaving 5 bases of the junction unmatched. Germline V gene data show CDR1 as MNHEY and CDR2 as SVGAGI. The length of the CDR3 is 16 residues. This CDR3 reads CASSYSGDSFNSPLHF. CDR3 in DNA: TGTGCCAGCAGTTACTCCGGGGACAGTTTTAATTCACCCCTCCACTTT.